This section outlines one T cell receptor beta chain sequence together with its context. The data belong to a study of blood T cell repertoires in COVID-19. The wider study: COVID-19 samples collected from the United States, Italy and Spain covered acute and convalescent phases. Sources were T cells, B-cell-depleted T cells, or PBMCs; the material itself was cDNA or gDNA.

After removal of 5 bases from V and 0 bases from J, the junction contained 5 bases not matched to a gene. Germline values: CDR1 SGHNT, CDR2 YYREEE (reference sequence). CDR3 length: 15 amino acids. Original processing methods: Nucleated cell counts were estimated from reference gene primer amplification. Produced via immunoSEQ multiplex PCR; TCRdb's table is partial and in-frame only. The V and J calls and the clone size are those of that table, but D and trimming were determined from the DNA. The sample lists about 430,000 clones, roughly 88% occurring once. All enrollees were about 18 to 89 years old and from around 25 US areas.

V and J are TRBV5-4 and TRBJ2-7, with 10 bases that match TRBD1. This sequence was found in a woman younger than 35 who had been exposed to COVID-19. Material for sequencing was PBMCs or T cells enriched from blood (not recorded which). CDR3: CASRPGQGSSYEQYF. CDR3 nucleotides: TGTGCCAGCAGGCCGGGACAGGGGAGCTCCTACGAGCAGTACTTC. The full variable domain, in which reference TRBV5-4 and TRBJ2-7 provide the parts outside the CDR3, is ETGVTQSPTHLIKTRGQQVTLRCSSQSGHNTVSWYQQALGQGPQFIFQYYREEENGRGNFPPRFSGLQFPNYSSELNVNALELDDSALYLCASRPGQGSSYEQYFGPGTRLTVT.